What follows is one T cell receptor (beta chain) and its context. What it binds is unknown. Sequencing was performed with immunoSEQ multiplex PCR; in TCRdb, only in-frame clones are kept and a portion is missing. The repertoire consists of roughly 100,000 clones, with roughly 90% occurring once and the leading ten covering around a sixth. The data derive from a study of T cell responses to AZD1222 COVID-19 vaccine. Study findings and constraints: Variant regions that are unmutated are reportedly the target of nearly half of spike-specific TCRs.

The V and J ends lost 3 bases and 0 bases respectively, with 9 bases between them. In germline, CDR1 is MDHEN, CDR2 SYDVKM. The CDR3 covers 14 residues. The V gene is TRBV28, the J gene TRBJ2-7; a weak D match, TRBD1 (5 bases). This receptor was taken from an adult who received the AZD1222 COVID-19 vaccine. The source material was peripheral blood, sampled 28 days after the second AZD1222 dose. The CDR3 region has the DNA TGTGCCAGCAGTTTTTGGACAACCTCCTACGAGCAGTACTTC. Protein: CASSFWTTSYEQYF.